Below, 14 T cell receptor beta chains from the same sample are listed, as sequenced in a study of T cell repertoires in cytomegalovirus infection. TCRdb re-called the reads through MiXCR, storing one row per CDR3 protein. This table holds hundreds of thousands of distinct CDR3 sequences, 15% to 20% found once. The sample was PBMCs. The receptors derive from a human donor in good health (CMV status not recorded). Some clones in this sample may be carry-over from other donors' samples.

This clonotype was detected ten times or more. This chain uses TRBV6-5 with TRBJ1-3, with unresolved D. The CDR3 runs to 18 residues. Germline CDR1 MNHEY, CDR2 SVGAGI. With 0 bases removed from V and 0 bases from J, the gap between germline ends came to 15 bases. This chain's CDR3 is CASSYSTDGGHSGNTIYF. The CDR3 region has the DNA TGTGCCAGCAGTTACTCGACCGACGGCGGCCACTCTGGAAACACCATATATTTT.

This clonotype was seen ten or more times. The chain joins TRBV7-6 to TRBJ2-5, with 7 bases fitting TRBD2. Germline loops: CDR1 SGHVS, CDR2 FNYEAQ. The V gene end was trimmed by 8 bases and the J gene end by 4 bases; junction bases not matched to a gene: 4. The CDR3 sequence is 12 residues long. The CDR3 DNA follows: TGTGCCAGCGGGGAGGGCCGAGAGACCCAGTACTTC. Its protein product is CASGEGRETQYF.

The chain recombines TRBV28 with TRBJ1-1; weak D call: TRBD1 (6 bases). The V end lost 3 bases, the J end lost 0 bases, and 11 bases lay between the germline ends. Germline assignment: CDR1 MDHEN and CDR2 SYDVKM. The CDR3 consists of 15 residues. DNA of the CDR3: TGTGCCAGCAGTTTCGCGGACAGCTTGAACACTGAAGCTTTCTTT. It translates to CASSFADSLNTEAFF. Variable domain in full (rest from reference TRBV28 and TRBJ1-1): DVKVTQSSRYLVKRTGEKVFLECVQDMDHENMFWYRQDPGLGLRLIYFSYDVKMKEKGDIPEGYSVSREKKERFSLILESASTNQTSMYLCASSFADSLNTEAFFGQGTRLTVV.

The J gene is TRBJ1-1, the V gene TRBV20-1; unclear D gene. The germline V gene encodes CDR1 DFQATT and CDR2 SNEGSKA (reference sequence). The CDR3 runs 11 residues. V shed 5 bases and J shed 7 bases, with 11 bases lying between them. CDR3 protein: CSAFEANEAFF. The CDR3 DNA follows: TGCAGTGCTTTTGAAGCGAATGAAGCTTTCTTT.

The gene calls are TRBV20-1 and TRBJ1-1, with 7 positions matching TRBD1. V shed 1 base, J shed 6 bases, and the junction held 14 bases outside the gene matches. This CDR3 region has 16 residues. CDR1 and CDR2 (germline): DFQATT, SNEGSKA (reference sequence). The DNA of the CDR3 is TGCAGTGCTAGAGCCCTCACAGGGGTTATAATCGCTGAAGCTTTCTTT. Translation gives CSARALTGVIIAEAFF.

This clonotype occurred many times. CDR3 amino acids: CASSSGTSGYFGETQYF. The CDR3 nucleotides read TGTGCCAGCAGTTCCGGGACTAGCGGATATTTCGGGGAGACCCAGTACTTC. The rearrangement links TRBV6-6 to TRBJ2-5; 11 bases align to TRBD2. The length of the CDR3 is 17 residues. Germline V CDR1 and CDR2: MNHNY, SVGAGI (reference sequence). V shed 4 bases, J shed 5 bases, and the junction held 12 bases outside the gene matches.

This clonotype occurred many times. CDR3 in amino acids: CASSYSRVNYGYTF. The CDR3 DNA is TGTGCCAGCAGTTACTCGAGAGTTAACTATGGCTACACCTTC. This sequence joins TRBV6-6 and TRBJ1-2; the D is unclear. Trimming removed 0 bases from V and 1 base from J, with 6 bases in between. Germline V gene sequence: CDR1 MNHNY, CDR2 SVGAGI (reference sequence). The CDR3 runs 14 residues.

This clonotype was counted only a few times. The chain couples TRBV7-4 to TRBJ2-2; D is unresolved. The CDR3 length is 13 residues. Germline CDR1 and CDR2: SGHVT and SQSDAQ. The V end lost 6 bases, the J end lost 6 bases, and 11 bases lay between the germline ends. The CDR3 sequence is CASSWVDPGELFF. As DNA, the CDR3 is TGTGCCAGCAGTTGGGTTGATCCCGGGGAGCTGTTTTTT. Supplemented by reference TRBV7-4 and TRBJ2-2, the full variable domain reads GAGVSQSPRYKVAKRGRDVALRCDSISGHVTLYWYRQTLGQGSEVLTYSQSDAQRDKSGRPSGRFSAERPERSVSTLKIQRTEQGDSAVYLCASSWVDPGELFFGEGSRLTVL.

The rearrangement links TRBV15 to TRBJ2-5; TRBD1 might be the D (5 bases). In germline, CDR1 is LNHNV, CDR2 YYDKDF (reference sequence). Trimming shortened V by 1 base and J by 2 bases, and 8 bases separated the two germline ends. The CDR3 totals 14 residues. The CDR3 DNA reads TGTGCCACCAGCAGAGGGGGCAGTCAAGAGACCCAGTACTTC. As protein: CATSRGGSQETQYF.

As to this clonotype: Compared with germline, one end of the junction differs, possibly owing to a read error. This chain links TRBV11-2 with TRBJ2-1; a weak D match, TRBD2 (6 bases). Germline CDR1 SGHAT, CDR2 FQNNGV. There are 16 residues in the CDR3. The CDR3 DNA reads TGTTCCAGCAGCCGCCTTGGGGGGACCATCTACAATGAGCAGTTCTTC. It is translated as CSSSRLGGTIYNEQFF.

This clonotype was found many times. The chain carries TRBV7-9 and TRBJ2-3; D might be TRBD1 or TRBD2, each matching 6 bases. Trimming took 5 bases from V and 0 from J, leaving 12 bases between them. Germline V gene lookup returns CDR1 SEHNR and CDR2 FQNEAQ (reference sequence). This CDR3 is built from 15 residues. The CDR3 nucleotides are TGTGCCAGCAGCCCACAGGGACTCAGCACAGATACGCAGTATTTT. Translated: CASSPQGLSTDTQYF.

This clonotype was counted many times. The chain is built from TRBV4-1 and TRBJ2-3; no reliable D call. The CDR3 is made up of 16 amino acids. Germline CDR1 is MGHRA and CDR2 is YSYEKL. V dropped 2 bases and J dropped 3 bases, with 15 bases sitting between them. The CDR3 reads CASSQIDILATDTQYF. The CDR3 nucleotides are TGCGCCAGCAGCCAAATTGACATCTTGGCTACAGATACGCAGTATTTT.

This clonotype was seen more than once but under ten times. The chain links TRBV9 to TRBJ2-5; no definite D call. The CDR3 extends over 13 amino acids. The germline V and J ends were trimmed by 1 base and 2 bases, with 6 bases remaining between them. Per germline, CDR1 SGDLS and CDR2 YYNGEE. For the CDR3, the DNA is TGTGCCAGCAGCGTATCAGGTCAAGAGACCCAGTACTTC. Protein product: CASSVSGQETQYF.

This chain joins TRBV2 and TRBJ1-4; the D is unclear. CDR3 length: 13 residues. V lost 9 bases to trimming and J lost 7 bases, with 15 bases between them. Germline CDR1 SNHLY, CDR2 FYNNEI. CDR3 bases: TGTGCCAGTCGAGAACCAGGAAGTGAAAAACTGTTTTTT. Translating it yields CASREPGSEKLFF.